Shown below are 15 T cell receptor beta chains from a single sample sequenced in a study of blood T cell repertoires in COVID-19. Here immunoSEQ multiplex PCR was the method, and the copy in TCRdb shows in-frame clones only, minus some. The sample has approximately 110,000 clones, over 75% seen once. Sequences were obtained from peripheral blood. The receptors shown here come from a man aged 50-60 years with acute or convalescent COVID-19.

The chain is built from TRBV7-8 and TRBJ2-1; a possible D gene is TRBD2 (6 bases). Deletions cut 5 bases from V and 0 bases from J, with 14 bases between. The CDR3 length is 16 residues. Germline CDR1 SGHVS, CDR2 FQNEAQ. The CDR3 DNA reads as TGTGCCAGCAGCCCCGGGAGTGTACACTCCTACAATGAGCAGTTCTTC. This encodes CASSPGSVHSYNEQFF.

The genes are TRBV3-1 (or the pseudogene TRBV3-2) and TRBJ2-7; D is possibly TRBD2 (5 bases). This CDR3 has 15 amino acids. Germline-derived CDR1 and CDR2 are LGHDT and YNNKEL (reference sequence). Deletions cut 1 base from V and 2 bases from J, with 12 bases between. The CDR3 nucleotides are TGTGCCAGCAGCCAAGTTCCTAGCAACACCTACGAGCAGTACTTC. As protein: CASSQVPSNTYEQYF.

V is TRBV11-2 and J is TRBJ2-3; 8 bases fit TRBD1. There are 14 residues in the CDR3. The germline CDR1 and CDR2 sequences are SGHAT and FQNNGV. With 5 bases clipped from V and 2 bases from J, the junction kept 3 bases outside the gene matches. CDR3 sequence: CASSTRGLTDTQYF. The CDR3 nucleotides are TGTGCCAGCAGCACCAGGGGGCTCACAGATACGCAGTATTTT. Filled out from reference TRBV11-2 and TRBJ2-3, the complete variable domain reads EAGVAQSPRYKIIEKRQSVAFWCNPISGHATLYWYQQILGQGPKLLIQFQNNGVVDDSQLPKDRFSAERLKGVDSTLKIQPAKLEDSAVYLCASSTRGLTDTQYFGPGTRLTVL.

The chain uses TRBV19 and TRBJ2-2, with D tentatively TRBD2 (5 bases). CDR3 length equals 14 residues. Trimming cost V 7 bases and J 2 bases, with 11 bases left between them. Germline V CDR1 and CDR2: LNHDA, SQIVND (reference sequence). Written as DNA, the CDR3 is TGTGCCAGTAAAAGGAGGACTAACACCGGGGAGCTGTTTTTT. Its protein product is CASKRRTNTGELFF.

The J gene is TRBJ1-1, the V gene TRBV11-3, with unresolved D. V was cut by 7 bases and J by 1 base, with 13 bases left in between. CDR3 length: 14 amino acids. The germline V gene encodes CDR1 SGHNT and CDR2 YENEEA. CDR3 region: CASKNPGWNTEAFF. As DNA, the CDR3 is TGTGCCAGCAAAAATCCGGGGTGGAACACTGAAGCTTTCTTT.

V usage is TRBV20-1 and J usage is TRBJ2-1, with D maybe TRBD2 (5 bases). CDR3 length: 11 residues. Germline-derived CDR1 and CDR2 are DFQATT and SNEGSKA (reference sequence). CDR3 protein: CRAGNQNEQFF. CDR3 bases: TGCAGGGCCGGGAACCAAAATGAGCAGTTCTTC.

The CDR3 sequence is CASSQEPVNQQYF. CDR3 nucleotide sequence: TGTGCCAGCAGCCAAGAGCCAGTCAACCAGCAGTATTTT. The V gene is TRBV3-1 (or the pseudogene TRBV3-2), the J gene TRBJ2-3, with D unresolved. Germline CDR1 reads LGHDT; CDR2 reads YNNKEL (reference sequence). The CDR3 spans 13 residues. Trimming pared 0 bases from V and 11 bases from J, leaving 12 bases between.

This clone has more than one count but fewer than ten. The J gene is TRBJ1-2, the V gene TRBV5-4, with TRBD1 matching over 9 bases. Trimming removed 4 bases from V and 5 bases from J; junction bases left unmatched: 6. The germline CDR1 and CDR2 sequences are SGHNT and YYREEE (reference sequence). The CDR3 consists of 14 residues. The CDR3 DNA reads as TGTGCCAGCAGCCCACAGGGGGCTCGTTATGGCTACACCTTC. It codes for CASSPQGARYGYTF.

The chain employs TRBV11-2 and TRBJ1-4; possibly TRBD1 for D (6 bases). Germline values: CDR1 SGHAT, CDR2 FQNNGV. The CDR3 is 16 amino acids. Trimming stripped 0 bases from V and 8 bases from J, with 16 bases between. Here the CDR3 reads CASSLDRNRAWEKLFF. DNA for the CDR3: TGTGCCAGCAGCTTAGATCGGAACAGGGCGTGGGAAAAACTGTTTTTT.

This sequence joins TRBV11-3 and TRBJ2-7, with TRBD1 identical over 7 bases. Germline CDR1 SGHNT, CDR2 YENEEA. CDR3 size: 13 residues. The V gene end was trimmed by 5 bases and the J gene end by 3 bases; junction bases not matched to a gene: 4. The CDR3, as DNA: TGTGCCAGCAGCCGCCGGGACAGCTACGAGCAGTACTTC. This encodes CASSRRDSYEQYF.

CDR3 nucleotide sequence: TGTGCCAGCAGCCCGGGACACGAGAACACTGAAGCTTTCTTT. Its translation: CASSPGHENTEAFF. The chain couples TRBV11-3 to TRBJ1-1, with a weak D call TRBD1 (6 bases). Trimming pared 5 bases from V and 1 base from J, leaving 11 bases between. Per germline, CDR1 SGHNT and CDR2 YENEEA. The CDR3 sequence is 14 residues long.

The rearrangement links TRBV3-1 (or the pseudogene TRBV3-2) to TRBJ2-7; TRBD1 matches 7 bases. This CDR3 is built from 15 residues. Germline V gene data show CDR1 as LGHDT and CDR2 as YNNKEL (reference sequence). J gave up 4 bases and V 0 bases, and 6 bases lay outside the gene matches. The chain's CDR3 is CASSQDEGAIYEQYF. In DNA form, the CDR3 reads TGTGCCAGCAGCCAAGATGAGGGGGCGATTTACGAGCAGTACTTC.

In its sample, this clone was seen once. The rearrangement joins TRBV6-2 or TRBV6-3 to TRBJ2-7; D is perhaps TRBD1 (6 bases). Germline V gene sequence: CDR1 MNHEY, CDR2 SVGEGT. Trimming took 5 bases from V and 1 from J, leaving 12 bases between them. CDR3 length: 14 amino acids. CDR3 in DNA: TGTGCCAGCAGTAAGGGGGTAGGTTCCTACGAGCAGTACTTC. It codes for CASSKGVGSYEQYF.

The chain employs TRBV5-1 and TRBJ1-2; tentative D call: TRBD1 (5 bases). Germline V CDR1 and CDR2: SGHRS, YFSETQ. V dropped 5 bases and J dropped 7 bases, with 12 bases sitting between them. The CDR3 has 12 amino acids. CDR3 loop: CASSGGTFGYTF. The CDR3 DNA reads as TGCGCCAGCAGTGGAGGGACTTTTGGCTACACCTTC.

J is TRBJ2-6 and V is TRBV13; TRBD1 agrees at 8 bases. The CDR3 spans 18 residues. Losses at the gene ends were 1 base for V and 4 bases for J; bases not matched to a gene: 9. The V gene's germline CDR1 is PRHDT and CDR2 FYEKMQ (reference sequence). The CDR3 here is CASSLVVDREPGANVLTF. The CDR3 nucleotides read TGTGCCAGCAGCTTAGTAGTGGACAGGGAGCCCGGGGCCAACGTCCTGACTTTC.